Following are 22 T cell receptor beta chains from one sample sequenced in a study of cytomegalovirus exposure and HLA in healthy donors. The protocol was immunoSEQ multiplex PCR, while the TCRdb copy is restricted to in-frame clones and leaves out a portion. In the table there are approximately 160,000 clones, approximately 96% of which are singletons. Sequenced: PBMCs. Receptor source: a woman aged 18-35 years in good health and CMV-seronegative.

The rearrangement uses TRBV5-6 and TRBJ2-3, with 14 bases lining up with TRBD2. V was clipped by 4 bases and J by 8 bases; unmatched bases: 6. Germline V gene lookup returns CDR1 SGHDT and CDR2 YYEEEE. This CDR3 contains 15 residues. For the CDR3, the DNA is TGTGCCAGCAGCCCCGGACTAGCGGGGGGCCTTACGCAGTATTTT. Its protein product is CASSPGLAGGLTQYF.

The chain has TRBV5-1 and TRBJ1-1; D gene unclear. Between the trimmed V and J ends, which lost 5 bases and 4 bases, there was a span of 12 bases. CDR3 length: 13 residues. Germline loops: CDR1 SGHRS, CDR2 YFSETQ. The CDR3 here is CASRSDFLTEAFF. Written as DNA, the CDR3 is TGCGCCAGCAGGTCGGACTTTCTCACTGAAGCTTTCTTT.

V gene TRBV5-1 combines with J gene TRBJ1-2; 8 positions agree with TRBD1. The CDR3 spans 14 residues. CDR1 SGHRS and CDR2 YFSETQ come from the germline V gene. The V segment lost 4 bases and the J segment 5 bases; nucleotides outside the gene matches: 7. The CDR3: CASSPLTGGYGYTF. The DNA of the CDR3 is TGCGCCAGCAGCCCGCTAACAGGGGGATATGGCTACACCTTC.

The chain links TRBV6-5 to TRBJ2-7; TRBD2 might be the D (5 bases). V was cut by 6 bases and J by 3 bases, with 15 bases left in between. The CDR3 consists of 14 residues. Germline V CDR1 and CDR2: MNHEY, SVGAGI. The CDR3 DNA reads as TGTGCCAGCAGCCCGGGAATTGGGTACTACGAGCAGTACTTC. Its protein product is CASSPGIGYYEQYF.

The V and J genes are TRBV9 and TRBJ2-7; a possible D gene is TRBD1 (5 bases). Trimming cost V 5 bases and J 0 bases, with 9 bases left between them. Germline CDR1 is SGDLS and CDR2 is YYNGEE. The CDR3 totals 13 residues. The CDR3 DNA is TGTGCCAGCAGTAAAGGGGTCTCCTACGAGCAGTACTTC. Protein sequence: CASSKGVSYEQYF.

This chain joins TRBV2 and TRBJ2-3; TRBD2 matches 11 bases. The germline V gene encodes CDR1 SNHLY and CDR2 FYNNEI. With 4 bases clipped from V and 9 bases from J, the junction kept 6 bases outside the gene matches. CDR3 length equals 14 residues. CDR3 loop: CASSGGTSGETQYF. The CDR3 DNA follows: TGTGCCAGCAGTGGGGGGACTAGCGGAGAAACGCAGTATTTT.

The chain recombines TRBV10-1 with TRBJ1-5, with D possibly TRBD1 on 6 matching bases. The germline gives CDR1 WNHNN, CDR2 SYGVQD (reference sequence). This CDR3 has 15 amino acids. V was shortened by 6 bases and J by 1 base, with 13 bases between the two germline ends. The CDR3, as DNA: TGCGCCAGCAGCGAGGGGGGGTGGAGCAATCAGCCCCAGCATTTT. Translation gives CASSEGGWSNQPQHF.

The chain employs TRBV5-6 and TRBJ1-2; D is unclear. CDR3 length equals 13 residues. The V gene lost 4 bases and the J gene lost 4 bases, with 11 bases spanning the gap. Per the germline V gene, CDR1 is SGHDT and CDR2 is YYEEEE. The CDR3 reads CASSQQFSYGYTF. In DNA form, the CDR3 reads TGTGCCAGCAGCCAACAGTTTTCCTATGGCTACACCTTC.

The V and J genes are TRBV5-6 and TRBJ1-2; 7 nucleotides align to TRBD1. V lost 2 bases and J lost 9; bases outside the gene matches: 13. The CDR3 spans 15 residues. CDR1 SGHDT and CDR2 YYEEEE come from the germline V gene. The CDR3 coding sequence is TGTGCCAGCAGCTTCATCGGTACAGGGGATGTGAGCTACACCTTC. Its translation is CASSFIGTGDVSYTF.

CDR3 residues: CASSIGEFQPQHF. Written as DNA, the CDR3 is TGTGCCAGTAGTATCGGGGAGTTCCAGCCCCAGCATTTT. This rearrangement joins TRBV19 to TRBJ1-5; D remains ambiguous. The V gene's germline CDR1 is LNHDA and CDR2 SQIVND (reference sequence). CDR3 length equals 13 residues. V dropped 3 bases and J dropped 7 bases, with 10 bases sitting between them.

This clone was seen a single time. This chain links TRBV4-1 with TRBJ1-1, with unresolved D. Per the germline V gene, CDR1 is MGHRA and CDR2 is YSYEKL. V was shortened by 3 bases and J by 1 base, with 9 bases between the two germline ends. This CDR3 has 14 amino acids. The DNA of the CDR3 is TGCGCCAGCAGCCAGGCTGCGGAGAACACTGAAGCTTTCTTT. The encoded protein is CASSQAAENTEAFF.

The chain carries TRBV7-3 and TRBJ1-2; D might be TRBD1 (5 bases). CDR1 is SGHTA and CDR2 is FQGTGA in the germline V gene. The CDR3 has 18 amino acids. V was trimmed by 1 base and J by 3 bases, leaving 21 bases between them. The CDR3 is CASSLSALGAQTYYGYTF. CDR3 DNA sequence: TGTGCCAGCAGCTTAAGTGCCCTAGGGGCCCAGACTTACTATGGCTACACCTTC.

The V call is TRBV5-4, the J call TRBJ2-1, with 8 bases lining up with TRBD2. V lost 0 bases, J lost 7 bases, and 9 bases stayed unmatched. The CDR3 contains 16 residues. Per the germline V gene, CDR1 is SGHNT and CDR2 is YYREEE (reference sequence). Here the CDR3 reads CASSLGPGGPLNEQFF. CDR3 bases: TGTGCCAGCAGCTTGGGGCCGGGGGGGCCGTTGAATGAGCAGTTCTTC.

This chain joins TRBV27 and TRBJ2-1, with unresolved D. CDR1 is MNHEY and CDR2 is SMNVEV in the germline V gene (reference sequence). Trimming removed 4 bases at V and 4 bases at J, with 8 bases between. The CDR3 covers 13 residues. In DNA form, the CDR3 reads TGTGCCAGCAGTTCCCTTAGATACAATGAGCAGTTCTTC. This codes for CASSSLRYNEQFF.

V gene TRBV5-1 combines with J gene TRBJ2-3; the match to TRBD2 covers 10 bases. V gave up 2 bases and J gave up 3 bases; unmatched junction bases: 3. Germline V gene sequence: CDR1 SGHRS, CDR2 YFSETQ. This CDR3 is 15 amino acids long. The CDR3 DNA reads TGCGCCAGCAGCTTCACAGCGGGGGGGACAGATACGCAGTATTTT. It encodes CASSFTAGGTDTQYF.

This clone appeared a single time. This chain links TRBV11-2 with TRBJ1-2, with 10 bases matching TRBD1. The CDR3 contains 17 residues. V lost 4 bases to trimming and J lost 0 bases; unmatched junction nucleotides: 8. The V gene's germline CDR1 is SGHAT and CDR2 FQNNGV. CDR3 sequence reads: CASSYRDRGTTNYGYTF. The CDR3 DNA follows: TGTGCCAGCAGCTATCGGGACAGGGGTACGACTAACTATGGCTACACCTTC.

This clone was seen a single time. The chain recombines TRBV19 with TRBJ1-1; tentatively, D is TRBD1 (5 bases). In germline, CDR1 is LNHDA, CDR2 SQIVND (reference sequence). The germline V and J ends were trimmed by 1 base and 5 bases, with 14 bases remaining between them. The CDR3 is 15 residues long. CDR3 residues: CASSIGRGLGTEAFF. As DNA, the CDR3 is TGTGCCAGTAGTATAGGAAGGGGCCTAGGGACTGAAGCTTTCTTT.

CDR3 nucleotide sequence: TGCGCCAGCAGCCGGGACAGACCCACAGATACGCAGTATTTT. Translated: CASSRDRPTDTQYF. The rearrangement links TRBV5-1 to TRBJ2-3; 7 nucleotides align to TRBD1. Germline assignment: CDR1 SGHRS and CDR2 YFSETQ. Unmatched junction bases numbered 4, after V lost 4 bases and J lost 2 bases. The CDR3 is 14 residues long.

This chain joins TRBV27 and TRBJ2-3, with TRBD2 identical over 10 bases. The germline V gene encodes CDR1 MNHEY and CDR2 SMNVEV (reference sequence). V lost 2 bases and J lost 1; bases outside the gene matches: 0. The length of the CDR3 is 15 residues. Here the CDR3 reads CASSLLAGGTDTQYF. CDR3 nucleotide sequence: TGTGCCAGCAGTTTACTAGCGGGGGGCACAGATACGCAGTATTTT.

V and J are TRBV10-1 and TRBJ1-4; 10 bases agree with TRBD1. Per the germline V gene, CDR1 is WNHNN and CDR2 is SYGVQD (reference sequence). The CDR3 is made up of 14 amino acids. With V trimmed by 4 bases and J by 8 bases, 4 bases remained unmatched. The CDR3, as DNA: TGCGCCAGCAGTGGTAGGACAGGGGGAGAAAAACTGTTTTTT. Translating gives CASSGRTGGEKLFF.

V is TRBV7-9 and J is TRBJ2-5; no firm D call. The CDR3 consists of 15 residues. V was cut by 2 bases and J by 3 bases, with 13 bases left in between. The germline CDR1 and CDR2 sequences are SEHNR and FQNEAQ (reference sequence). The chain's CDR3 is CASSLFDRRKETQYF. In nucleotides, the CDR3 is TGTGCCAGCAGCTTATTTGATCGGCGGAAAGAGACCCAGTACTTC.

The CDR3: CASSYLTGDTEAFF. DNA for the CDR3: TGTGCCAGCAGCTATCTAACAGGGGACACTGAAGCTTTCTTT. The chain has TRBV7-8 and TRBJ1-1; 7 positions match TRBD1. The V segment lost 4 bases and the J segment 3 bases; nucleotides outside the gene matches: 5. This CDR3 is 14 amino acids long. Per the germline V gene, CDR1 is SGHVS and CDR2 is FQNEAQ.